The 26 T cell receptor beta chains presented below share a single source sample, sequenced in a study of beta chain features in type 1 diabetes. The authors reverse transcribed all of the isolated RNA, so sequencing captured expressed TCRB transcripts. Sequenced by immunoSEQ multiplex PCR; TCRdb stores in-frame clones only, minus some. The repertoire consists of roughly 450,000 clones, with 14% occurring once and the leading ten covering approximately 0.035%. Sequencing was performed on naive CD4+ T cells from blood. The receptors here all came from a man aged 25 to 45 in good health.

This clone has a handful of counts. V usage is TRBV18 and J usage is TRBJ2-7; 12 bases agree with TRBD2. CDR1 KGHSH and CDR2 LQKENI come from the germline V gene. The CDR3 runs to 15 residues. Losses at the gene ends were 2 bases for V and 2 bases for J; bases not matched to a gene: 1. Here the CDR3 DNA reads TGTGCCAGCTCACCAAGGACTAGCGGGGCCTACGAGCAGTACGTC. Translated, it gives CASSPRTSGAYEQYV.

This clone appeared a few times. V gene TRBV4-3 combines with J gene TRBJ2-3, with D possibly TRBD1 on 5 matching bases. The ends were cut back, 1 base at V and 6 bases at J, with 14 bases in the middle. The CDR3 contains 15 residues. Looked up from germline, CDR1 is LGHNA and CDR2 is YSLEER. The CDR3 spells CASSQGGTGRDTQYF. Here the CDR3 DNA reads TGCGCCAGCAGCCAAGGGGGCACGGGTCGGGATACGCAGTATTTT.

This clone was detected only a few times. The genes are TRBV7-2 and TRBJ2-3; D is ambiguous. This CDR3 comprises 16 residues. Trimming took 1 base from V and 0 from J, leaving 11 bases between them. Germline V gene lookup returns CDR1 SGHTA and CDR2 FQGNSA. CDR3 in amino acids: CASSLGATFSTDTQYF. CDR3 DNA: TGTGCCAGCAGCTTAGGGGCTACCTTTAGCACAGATACGCAGTATTTT.

The CDR3 loop reads CASSLTAMGGADTQYF. The CDR3 nucleotides read TGTGCCAGCAGCTTAACGGCAATGGGGGGCGCCGATACGCAGTATTTT. This chain joins TRBV7-2 and TRBJ2-3; the D gene could be TRBD1 or TRBD2 (6 bases each). This CDR3 has 16 amino acids. The germline CDR1 and CDR2 sequences are SGHTA and FQGNSA. V was pared by 2 bases and J by 6 bases, with 18 bases between.

This sequence joins TRBV11-2 and TRBJ2-7, with D perhaps given as TRBD1 or TRBD2 (5 bases each). CDR3 length: 12 residues. Germline V gene sequence: CDR1 SGHAT, CDR2 FQNNGV. V dropped 1 base and J dropped 6 bases, with 7 bases sitting between them. CDR3 coding DNA: TGTGCCAGCAGCTTAGTTGGGGGCGAGCAGTACGTC. It specifies CASSLVGGEQYV.

The CDR3 reads CSVEPGDTQYF. CDR3 DNA: TGCAGCGTTGAGCCAGGAGATACGCAGTATTTT. V and J are TRBV29-1 and TRBJ2-3; D remains ambiguous. The CDR3 runs 11 residues. V shed 3 bases and J shed 5 bases, with 6 bases lying between them. Germline CDR1 and CDR2: SQVTM and ANQGSEA.

This clone was seen only a few times. The chain is built from TRBV28 and TRBJ2-7; 13 bases align to TRBD2. V lost 5 bases to trimming and J lost 3 bases; unmatched junction nucleotides: 7. The CDR3 is 16 amino acids. The V gene's germline CDR1 is MDHEN and CDR2 SYDVKM. The CDR3 loop is CASSPQGLAGLYEQYV. CDR3 sequence (DNA): TGTGCCAGCAGTCCCCAGGGACTAGCGGGACTCTACGAGCAGTACGTC.

This clone was observed a few times. The chain carries TRBV5-4 and TRBJ1-2; D may be TRBD1 (5 bases). CDR3 size: 12 residues. The germline V gene has CDR1 SGHNT and CDR2 YYREEE (reference sequence). Trimming left V 4 bases short and J 14 bases short, with 18 bases between. The CDR3, as DNA: TGTGCCAGCAGCGGGACGACTATGGCTAGAACCTTC. Translating it yields CASSGTTMARTF.

This clone was seen a few times. The chain carries TRBV4-1 and TRBJ2-4, with TRBD1 matching over 10 bases. CDR1 is MGHRA, CDR2 YSYEKL, per germline. The CDR3 is 16 amino acids. With V trimmed by 0 bases and J by 1 base, 0 bases remained unmatched. CDR3 coding DNA: TGCGCCAGCAGCCAAGAGGGACAGGGGGCCAAAAACATTCAGTACTTC. It encodes CASSQEGQGAKNIQYF.

This rearrangement joins TRBV16 to TRBJ1-4; the D is unclear. The CDR3 loop spans 14 amino acids. Germline assignment: CDR1 KGHSY and CDR2 FQNENV. The V and J ends lost 5 bases and 0 bases respectively, with 7 bases between them. For the CDR3, the DNA is TGTGCCAGCAGCACGACTACAACTAATGAAAAACTGTTTTTT. It yields the protein CASSTTTTNEKLFF.

This clone has more than one count but fewer than ten. The V gene is TRBV19, the J gene TRBJ2-1; maybe TRBD2 (6 bases). The V gene's germline CDR1 is LNHDA and CDR2 SQIVND (reference sequence). The CDR3 spans 14 residues. V gave up 7 bases and J gave up 6 bases, with 16 bases separating them. The CDR3 sequence is CASNSLAVSNEQFF. The DNA for the CDR3 is TGTGCCAGTAACTCACTAGCAGTAAGCAATGAGCAGTTCTTC.

This clone was found a few times. The chain recombines TRBV15 with TRBJ1-1; D remains unclear. Per the germline V gene, CDR1 is LNHNV and CDR2 is YYDKDF (reference sequence). Trimming took 1 base from V and 2 from J, leaving 2 bases between them. The CDR3 sequence is 12 residues long. DNA for the CDR3: TGTGCCACCAGCAGAGGTAACACTGAAGCTTTCTTT. Translation: CATSRGNTEAFF.

This clone appeared a few times. The gene calls are TRBV4-3 and TRBJ1-4; 9 bases match TRBD1. The CDR3 sequence is 14 residues long. From germline, CDR1 is LGHNA and CDR2 YSLEER. V shed 4 bases and J 7 bases; nucleotides not matched to a gene: 4. Written as DNA, the CDR3 is TGCGCCAGCAGCCCGGGACAGGGCGTTGAAAAACTGTTTTTT. Protein: CASSPGQGVEKLFF.

This clone has more than one count but fewer than ten. The chain is built from TRBV9 and TRBJ2-5, with D perhaps TRBD2 (6 bases). The CDR3 totals 14 residues. The germline V gene has CDR1 SGDLS and CDR2 YYNGEE. V lost 4 bases to trimming and J lost 7 bases, with 17 bases between them. In DNA form, the CDR3 reads TGTGCCAGCAGCCCCGGGACTGGCAGCGGGACCCAGTACTTC. Amino acid sequence: CASSPGTGSGTQYF. The full variable domain, rest sourced from reference TRBV9 and TRBJ2-5, is DSGVTQTPKHLITATGQRVTLRCSPRSGDLSVYWYQQSLDQGLQFLIQYYNGEERAKGNILERFSAQQFPDLHSELNLSSLELGDSALYFCASSPGTGSGTQYFGPGTRLLVL.

This clone was picked up a small number of times. This chain links TRBV29-1 with TRBJ2-1; 11 positions agree with TRBD2. The CDR3 totals 16 residues. CDR1 and CDR2 (germline): SQVTM, ANQGSEA. The J segment lost 6 bases and the V segment lost 2 bases, leaving 9 bases of the junction unmatched. The CDR3 sequence is CSVEQISGRASNEQFF. The CDR3 nucleotides are TGCAGCGTTGAACAAATTAGCGGGAGGGCCTCCAATGAGCAGTTCTTC.

The table lists this clone with a few counts. The DNA is omitted, as the CDR3 cannot be located on it reliably, and the CDR3 follows TCRdb's listing. The gene calls are TRBV12-5 and TRBJ1-2; TRBD1, the D gene given by the table, was not confirmed from the DNA. Germline values: CDR1 LGHNT, CDR2 FRNRAP. The CDR3 length is 12 residues, termini included. The CDR3 loop reads CASGFGPGPVTF.

This clone came up a few times. Other nucleotide sequences from this sample produce the same CDR3. This chain links TRBV5-1 with TRBJ2-1; perhaps TRBD1 as D (6 bases). The germline CDR1 and CDR2 sequences are SGHRS and YFSETQ. This CDR3 has 16 amino acids. V lost 0 bases and J 4 bases, leaving 14 bases between the germline ends. CDR3 nucleotides: TGCGCCAGCAGCTTGGGTTTGGCAGGGGAGTACAATGAGCAGTTCTTC. The encoded protein is CASSLGLAGEYNEQFF.

This clone has more than one count but fewer than ten. The V call is TRBV7-9, the J call TRBJ1-1, with a possible D match to TRBD1 (6 bases). Trimming removed 3 bases from V and 1 base from J, with 12 bases in between. This CDR3 region has 15 residues. The germline gives CDR1 SEHNR, CDR2 FQNEAQ (reference sequence). The CDR3 bases are TGTGCCAGCAGCTTCCAACAGGGAACGAACACTGAAGCTTTCTTT. This encodes CASSFQQGTNTEAFF.

This clone was counted only a few times. The chain joins TRBV30 to TRBJ1-2; D might be TRBD1 (6 bases). The CDR3 consists of 12 residues. Germline V lookup: CDR1 GTSNPN, CDR2 SVGIG (reference sequence). The ends were cut back, 0 bases at V and 4 bases at J, with 6 bases in the middle. In DNA form, the CDR3 reads TGTGCCTGGAGTGTAGGGGGCTATGGCTACACCTTC. The encoded protein is CAWSVGGYGYTF.

This clone was counted between two and nine times. The rearrangement links TRBV4-3 to TRBJ2-6; D is ambiguous. This CDR3 has 14 residues. Trimming took off 4 bases at V and 1 base at J, with 5 bases between the two ends. In germline, CDR1 is LGHNA, CDR2 YSLEER. CDR3 DNA sequence: TGCGCCAGCAGCCCGTCATCTGGGGCCAACGTCCTGACTTTC. Amino acids: CASSPSSGANVLTF.

This chain links TRBV9 with TRBJ2-3, with TRBD2 matching over 13 bases. V was pared by 0 bases and J by 7 bases, with 8 bases of the junction left unmatched. Germline-derived CDR1 and CDR2 are SGDLS and YYNGEE. The CDR3 totals 17 residues. The DNA for the CDR3 is TGTGCCAGCAGCGTAGGGACTAGCGGGAGCCTTGAGCATACGCAGTATTTT. Protein product: CASSVGTSGSLEHTQYF.

The chain's CDR3 is CASSLLSSGGQETQYF. CDR3 bases: TGTGCCAGCAGCTTACTGTCTAGCGGGGGACAAGAGACCCAGTACTTC. V is TRBV7-8 and J is TRBJ2-5; 10 bases are shared with TRBD2. This CDR3 has 16 amino acids. The germline V gene has CDR1 SGHVS and CDR2 FQNEAQ. V shed 2 bases and J 2 bases; nucleotides not matched to a gene: 5.

In its sample, this clone was seen a few times. The junction and the germline gene differ at one end; a read error may be behind it. The V and J genes are TRBV9 and TRBJ1-1; no reliable D call. The CDR3 spans 15 residues. CDR1 SGDLS and CDR2 YYNGEE come from the germline V gene. CDR3 residues: CASSPDGLVNSEAFF. The CDR3 nucleotides are TGTGCCAGCAGTCCGGACGGACTGGTGAACTCTGAAGCTTTCTTT.

This clone was detected a few times. The chain is built from TRBV29-1 and TRBJ1-2; unclear D gene. Germline V lookup: CDR1 SQVTM, CDR2 ANQGSEA. Trimming shortened V by 1 base and J by 7 bases, and 16 bases separated the two germline ends. CDR3 length: 14 amino acids. CDR3 sequence: CSVEVSSGLSGYTF. The CDR3 DNA is TGCAGCGTTGAAGTTAGTAGTGGCCTGAGTGGCTACACCTTC.

The chain couples TRBV7-6 to TRBJ2-5, with no clear D. Germline-derived CDR1 and CDR2 are SGHVS and FNYEAQ. Trimming took off 7 bases at V and 3 bases at J, with 12 bases between the two ends. The length of the CDR3 is 13 residues. The CDR3 DNA follows: TGTGCCAGCACGATAGGGTCCAAAGAGACCCAGTACTTC. Protein: CASTIGSKETQYF.

The chain combines TRBV2 with TRBJ2-5; 9 bases are shared with TRBD2. The CDR3 spans 15 residues. CDR1 is SNHLY, CDR2 FYNNEI, per germline. After removal of 7 bases from V and 1 base from J, the junction contained 7 bases not matched to a gene. CDR3 region: CASTVPSGAQETQYF. CDR3 sequence (DNA): TGTGCCAGCACTGTCCCTAGCGGGGCCCAAGAGACCCAGTACTTC.